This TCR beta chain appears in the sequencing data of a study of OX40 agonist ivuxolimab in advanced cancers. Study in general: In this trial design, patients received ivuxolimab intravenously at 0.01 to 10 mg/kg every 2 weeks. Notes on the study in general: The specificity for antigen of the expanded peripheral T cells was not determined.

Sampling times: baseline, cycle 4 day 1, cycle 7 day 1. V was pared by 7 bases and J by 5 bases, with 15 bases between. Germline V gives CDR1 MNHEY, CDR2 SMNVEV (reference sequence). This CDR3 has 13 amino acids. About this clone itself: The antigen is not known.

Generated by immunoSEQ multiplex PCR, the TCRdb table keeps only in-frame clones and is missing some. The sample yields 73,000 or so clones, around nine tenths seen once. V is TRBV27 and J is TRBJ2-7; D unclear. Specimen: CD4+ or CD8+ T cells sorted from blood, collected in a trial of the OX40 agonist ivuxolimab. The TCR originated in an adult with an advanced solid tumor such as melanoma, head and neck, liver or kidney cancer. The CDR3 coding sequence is TGTGCCAGCACCCCATTCAACGGCCACGAGCAGTACTTC. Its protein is CASTPFNGHEQYF.